This TCR beta chain came from a study of blood T cell repertoires in COVID-19. Study at large: The origin of the acute and convalescent COVID-19 samples was the United States, Italy and Spain. Nucleic acid was either cDNA or gDNA, and it came from T cells, B-cell-depleted T cells, or PBMCs.

V shed 3 bases and J 6 bases; nucleotides not matched to a gene: 8. From germline, CDR1 is WNHNN and CDR2 SYGVQD (reference sequence). This CDR3 comprises 18 residues. In this sample, this clone turned up a few times. Original methodology: From reference gene primer amplification, estimates of nucleated cell counts were derived. The repertoire was sequenced with immunoSEQ multiplex PCR; TCRdb's copy has only in-frame clones and lacks some. V and J calls and clone size are given by that table; D and trimming were obtained from the DNA. Of some 310,000 clones in the sample, over 75% were seen once. The sequence was collected from a man in his fifties with active or convalescent COVID-19. The specimen sequenced was peripheral blood. This chain connects TRBV10-1 to TRBJ2-2; 15 bases fit TRBD2. The CDR3 reads CASSDRGLAGGPSGELFF. Here the CDR3 DNA reads TGCGCCAGCAGTGATAGAGGACTAGCGGGAGGGCCATCCGGGGAGCTGTTTTTT.